One and the same sample provided the 9 T cell receptor beta chains below, sequenced in a study of blood T cells in healthy people across ages. A second PCR, run for roughly 7 to 11 cycles, used a sample-barcoded 5' primer plus a J-beta primer mix. TCRdb passed the 5' RACE reads through MiXCR, listing each CDR3 protein once. The repertoire consists of about 680,000 distinct CDR3 sequences, with around 48% occurring once and the leading ten covering approximately 32%. Specimen: blood. These receptor sequences come from a woman aged 60-75 years in good health.

This clonotype has more than one count but fewer than ten. This rearrangement joins TRBV7-3 to TRBJ2-1; perhaps TRBD1 as D (6 bases). This CDR3 comprises 16 residues. Trimming took off 4 bases at V and 6 bases at J, with 19 bases between the two ends. Looked up from germline, CDR1 is SGHTA and CDR2 is FQGTGA. The CDR3 region is CASSSIGTYLTNEQFF. The CDR3 DNA follows: TGTGCCAGCAGCTCAATCGGGACATACTTAACCAATGAGCAGTTCTTC.

V gene TRBV20-1 combines with J gene TRBJ2-7; no reliable D call. V was pared by 5 bases and J by 0 bases, with 11 bases between. This CDR3 is 13 amino acids long. Germline V gene lookup returns CDR1 DFQATT and CDR2 SNEGSKA (reference sequence). The CDR3 spells CSALHPSSYEQYF. As DNA, the CDR3 is TGCAGTGCTCTTCACCCTTCCTCCTACGAGCAGTACTTC.

The V call is TRBV12-3 or TRBV12-4, the J call TRBJ2-3, with 10 bases lining up with TRBD2. This CDR3 spans 15 amino acids. The V gene end was trimmed by 1 base and the J gene end by 6 bases; junction bases not matched to a gene: 4. CDR3 amino acids: CASSLGSGRIDTQYF. CDR3 DNA sequence: TGTGCCAGCAGTTTAGGTAGCGGGAGGATTGATACGCAGTATTTT.

The genes are TRBV6-5 and TRBJ2-1; 9 bases align to TRBD2. Near its end, the DNA agrees better with TRBJ2-7, so the J call may be wrong. The germline gives CDR1 MNHEY, CDR2 SVGAGI. The CDR3 covers 15 residues. The CDR3 here is CASSYGAGGYNEQYF. CDR3 sequence (DNA): TGTGCCAGCAGTTACGGGGCGGGAGGGTACAATGAGCAGTACTTC.

The chain has TRBV5-1 and TRBJ2-6; 8 positions match TRBD1. Germline CDR1 and CDR2: SGHRS and YFSETQ. The V gene end was trimmed by 2 bases and the J gene end by 0 bases; junction bases not matched to a gene: 7. The CDR3 sequence is 18 residues long. Written as DNA, the CDR3 is TGCGCCAGCAGCTTACGTCCCGGGACAGGCTCTGGGGCCAACGTCCTGACTTTC. It translates to CASSLRPGTGSGANVLTF. Filled out from reference TRBV5-1 and TRBJ2-6, the complete variable domain reads KAGVTQTPRYLIKTRGQQVTLSCSPISGHRSVSWYQQTPGQGLQFLFEYFSETQRNKGNFPGRFSGRQFSNSRSEMNVSTLELGDSALYLCASSLRPGTGSGANVLTFGAGSRLTVL.

The chain joins TRBV15 to TRBJ1-2, with 10 bases aligning to TRBD1. Germline trimming cut 4 bases from V and 2 bases from J; bases unmatched to any gene: 4. The CDR3 sequence is 15 residues long. Germline lookup yields CDR1 LNHNV and CDR2 YYDKDF (reference sequence). CDR3 nucleotide sequence: TGTGCCACCAGCATTCCGGGACAGGGGAACTATGGCTACACCTTC. This gives the protein CATSIPGQGNYGYTF.

The V and J genes are TRBV7-2 and TRBJ2-5; TRBD2 matches 7 bases. J was trimmed by 1 base and V by 5 bases; bases with no gene match: 4. Germline values: CDR1 SGHTA, CDR2 FQGNSA. CDR3 length: 14 amino acids. CDR3: CASSGSGAQETQYF. The CDR3 coding sequence is TGTGCCAGCAGCGGGAGCGGGGCCCAAGAGACCCAGTACTTC.

This chain links TRBV11-2 with TRBJ1-4, with 8 bases lining up with TRBD1. The CDR3 consists of 13 residues. J was trimmed by 5 bases and V by 6 bases; bases with no gene match: 2. Germline-derived CDR1 and CDR2 are SGHAT and FQNNGV. Here the CDR3 reads CASSWDRNEKLFF. CDR3 coding DNA: TGTGCCAGCAGTTGGGACAGGAATGAAAAACTGTTTTTT.

The J gene is TRBJ2-3, the V gene TRBV3-1; 9 bases are a match to TRBD1. V gave up 3 bases and J gave up 4 bases; unmatched junction bases: 8. The CDR3 totals 16 residues. Germline CDR1 and CDR2: LGHDT and YNNKEL (reference sequence). CDR3: CASSHNRDRDADTQYF. CDR3 DNA sequence: TGTGCCAGCAGCCACAACCGGGACAGGGACGCAGATACGCAGTATTTT.